A selection of T cell receptor beta chains follows, all from one sample in a study of shared clonotypes between healthy human individuals. The table came from immunoSEQ multiplex PCR; TCRdb's copy has only in-frame clones and leaves some out. The profile shows millions of clones, 90% to 95% of them singletons. Sequencing was performed on naive CD8+ T cells from PBMCs. The receptors originated from a man between 18 and 29 years old in good health. Some clones in this sample may be carry-over from other donors' samples. Both conserved end residues are part of each CDR3. D genes are given only for firm matches. Expanded clones get a size class; other rows say once, few or many, or leave the size out.

V gene	J gene	clone size	D gene	CDR3 DNA	CDR3 protein
TRBV4-3	TRBJ2-1	once	TRBD2	TGCGCCAGCAGCCAAGATTCTAGCGGGTTAGCTGAGCAGTTCTTC	CASSQDSSGLAEQFF
TRBV7-8	TRBJ2-1	.	TRBD2	TGTGCCAGCAGCTTAGGGGGGAGCGGGAGTGGGTACAATGAGCAGTTCTTC	CASSLGGSGSGYNEQFF
TRBV6-1	TRBJ1-5	once	.	TGTGCCAGCAGTGAAATGGGGCCTAGCAATCAGCCCCAGCATTTT	CASSEMGPSNQPQHF
TRBV7-8	TRBJ2-3	.	TRBD2	TGTGCCAGCAGCTTAGCCCTACTAGCGGGTTACGATACGCAGTATTTT	CASSLALLAGYDTQYF
TRBV6-5	TRBJ2-5	.	.	TGTGCCAGCAGTTACTCCGGGTTACAAGAGACCCAGTACTTC	CASSYSGLQETQYF
TRBV28	TRBJ2-7	few	TRBD2	TGTGCCAGCACCCAGGGACTAGCGGGCTCCTACGAGCAGTACTTC	CASTQGLAGSYEQYF
TRBV30	TRBJ2-2	.	.	TGTGCCTGGACCCGTGAGATAGCGAACACCGGGGAGCTGTTTTTT	CAWTREIANTGELFF
TRBV2	TRBJ2-2	.	.	TGTGCCAGCAGTGAAACAGGTATCCTGAACACCGGGGAGCTGTTTTTT	CASSETGILNTGELFF
TRBV23-1	TRBJ2-3	.	TRBD2	TGCGCCAGCACCTCCAGGCCTAGCGGGAGCTCAGATACGCAGTATTTT	CASTSRPSGSSDTQYF
TRBV9	TRBJ2-7	.	TRBD1	TGTGCCAGCAGCGGGGGGACAGGGCTGTACGAGCAGTACTTC	CASSGGTGLYEQYF
TRBV19	TRBJ2-1	.	TRBD2	TGTGCCAGTAGGAAGGGGACTAGCCAGGGCGATGAGCAGTTCTTC	CASRKGTSQGDEQFF
TRBV28	TRBJ1-3	.	TRBD1	TGTGCCAGCAGTCCTATAGGGACAGCTGAGGCTGGAAACACCATATATTTT	CASSPIGTAEAGNTIYF
TRBV9	TRBJ2-1	.	TRBD2	TGTGCCAGCAGCGCGCCTAGCGGCCGCTCCTACAATGAGCAGTTCTTC	CASSAPSGRSYNEQFF
TRBV27	TRBJ2-7	.	TRBD2	TGTGCCAGCAGTTCGGGGACTAGCGGAACCTACGAGCAGTACTTC	CASSSGTSGTYEQYF
TRBV7-9	TRBJ2-1	.	.	TGTGCCAGCAGGACCACCCCCCATGAGCAGTTCTTC	CASRTTPHEQFF
TRBV28	TRBJ2-3	.	TRBD2	TGTGCCAGCACCTCACCCCATAGCGGGACACCCCAGTATTTT	CASTSPHSGTPQYF
TRBV5-6	TRBJ2-2	.	.	TGTGCCAGCAGCTGGTCGGCGGAGCTGTTTTTT	CASSWSAELFF
TRBV7-9	TRBJ1-2	.	.	TGTGCCAGCAGCTTAGGGTGGGCCCAGTTGGGCTACACCTTC	CASSLGWAQLGYTF
TRBV2	TRBJ1-4	.	.	TGTGCCAGCAGTGCCAGGGCAAATGAAAAACTGTTTTTT	CASSARANEKLFF
TRBV5-1	TRBJ2-7	.	.	TGCGCCAGCAGCCGTTCTGGTTCACAGATGGACTCCTACGAGCAGTACTTC	CASSRSGSQMDSYEQYF
TRBV7-8	TRBJ1-5	.	.	TGTGCCAGCAGCCTTTGGGTGGGCAATCAGCCCCAGCATTTT	CASSLWVGNQPQHF
TRBV10-3	TRBJ2-1	.	.	TGTGCCATCAGTGGGGTATGGGTACGGGAAGTGATCACCTACAATGAGCAGTTCTTC	CAISGVWVREVITYNEQFF
TRBV30	TRBJ2-3	.	TRBD2	TGTGCCTGCGGGACTAGCGGAACAGATACGCAGTATTTT	CACGTSGTDTQYF
TRBV10-3	TRBJ1-2	.	.	TGTGCCACCCTTGATGCTGGCTACACCTTC	CATLDAGYTF
TRBV9	TRBJ2-7	.	TRBD1	TGTGCCAGCAGCCCTCACACCGACAGGGCTCTCTACGAGCAGTACTTC	CASSPHTDRALYEQYF
TRBV6-1	TRBJ2-7	.	.	TGTGCCAGCAGTGGCTTGACTCTCGAGCAGTACTTC	CASSGLTLEQYF
TRBV9	TRBJ2-7	.	.	TGTGCCAGCGGAGACGGAACCTCCTACGAGCAGTACTTC	CASGDGTSYEQYF
TRBV7-9	TRBJ1-2	.	.	TGTGCCAGCAGCACCCTGACAGTAAACTATGGCTACACCTTC	CASSTLTVNYGYTF
TRBV9	TRBJ2-5	.	.	TGTGCCAGCAGCCCCTGGGGGGTTGAGGGGGAGACCCAGTACTTC	CASSPWGVEGETQYF
TRBV7-6	TRBJ2-7	.	TRBD2	TGTGCCAGCAGCTTAGTAGCTAGCGGGACCGACGAGCAGTACTTC	CASSLVASGTDEQYF
TRBV27	TRBJ2-7	.	.	TGTGCCAGCAGTTTATTGGACAAAACCTACGAGCAGTACTTC	CASSLLDKTYEQYF
TRBV5-1	TRBJ2-7	.	TRBD2	TGCGCCAGCAGCTCCCGCGGACTAGCGGGAGTTTCCCCTTACGAGCAGTACTTC	CASSSRGLAGVSPYEQYF
TRBV9	TRBJ2-1	.	.	TGTGCCAGCAGCGTAGGAGCGTTCACAAACATCCCCTCCTACAATGAGCAGTTCTTC	CASSVGAFTNIPSYNEQFF
TRBV19	TRBJ1-4	.	TRBD1	TGTGCCAGCCGGGGGGGACAGGGAAATGAAAAACTGTTTTTT	CASRGGQGNEKLFF
TRBV4-1	TRBJ1-2	.	TRBD1	TGCGCCAGCAGCCCCGAGTTGAGGACAGGGGGTTACTATGGCTACACCTTC	CASSPELRTGGYYGYTF
TRBV30	TRBJ2-3	.	.	TGTGCCTGGAGTGTGGGGGTTTTCGGCGGAAGCACAGATACGCAGTATTTT	CAWSVGVFGGSTDTQYF
TRBV9	TRBJ2-2	once	.	TGTGCCAGCAGTGATCAGGGCTGGGAGAACGCCGGGGAGCTGTTTTTT	CASSDQGWENAGELFF
TRBV27	TRBJ2-1	.	TRBD2	TGTGCCAGCAGTTTAGATGCGGGAGGGCGGGGCGAGCAGTTCTTC	CASSLDAGGRGEQFF
TRBV27	TRBJ2-6	.	.	TGTGCCAGCAGTTTTTTATCTGGGGCCAACGTCCTGACTTTC	CASSFLSGANVLTF
TRBV7-8	TRBJ2-2	.	TRBD2	TGTGCCAGCAGCTTCGGACTAGCGGGCTCAAACACCGGGGAGCTGTTTTTT	CASSFGLAGSNTGELFF
TRBV27	TRBJ1-1	few	.	TGTGCCAGCAGGCTGGGAGGGACTGAAGCTTTCTTT	CASRLGGTEAFF
TRBV28	TRBJ2-7	once	.	TGTGCCAGCAGTGAAATGGACTACGAGCAGTACTTC	CASSEMDYEQYF
TRBV4-3	TRBJ2-3	.	TRBD2	TGCGCCAGCAGCCAAGATCTGGGACTAGCGGGAGTGGGCGGCACAGATACGCAGTATTTT	CASSQDLGLAGVGGTDTQYF